The 9 T cell receptor beta chains reported below all come from one sample, sequenced in a study of T-cell memory formation after mild COVID-19 (dated by TCRdb to about 2021). Libraries were constructed by 5' RACE. Reads for this sample came from an Illumina NovaSeq 6000. The public reads were reanalyzed by TCRdb: fastp trimming at Q25, MiXCR alignment, in-frame beta chains only. Entries that share a CDR3 protein sequence are merged under the most common genes and DNA. This sample is represented by 350,000 to 450,000 distinct CDR3 sequences; about an eighth of them were singletons. The top ten clonotypes cover around a fifth of the sample. The sample consisted of PBMCs or a T cell subset sorted from them (not recorded which). The receptors originated from a man between 18 and 29 years old who had mild COVID-19 (a few samples of this study predate the infection). The sample titles of this study are shuffled in the database, so cell type and time point are left out; the donor was told from shared clones.

J is TRBJ2-6 and V is TRBV4-1, with D possibly being TRBD2 (5 bases). This CDR3 region has 17 residues. Germline V gene sequence: CDR1 MGHRA, CDR2 YSYEKL. V was pared by 1 base and J by 2 bases, with 12 bases between. The CDR3 nucleotides are TGCGCCAGCAGCCAAGTAGTTCGGGGAACTGGGGCCAACGTCCTGACTTTC. Its protein is CASSQVVRGTGANVLTF.

This clonotype was detected ten times or more. J is TRBJ1-1 and V is TRBV11-2; possible D gene TRBD1, 5 bases. There are 13 residues in the CDR3. The germline CDR1 and CDR2 sequences are SGHAT and FQNNGV. Deletions cut 3 bases from V and 7 bases from J, with 12 bases between. CDR3 amino acids: CASSFKGRVEAFF. The CDR3 DNA sequence: TGTGCCAGCAGCTTCAAGGGGCGGGTTGAAGCTTTCTTT.

This clonotype was recorded a few times. The chain recombines TRBV11-2 with TRBJ1-2; D gene uncertain. The germline CDR1 and CDR2 sequences are SGHAT and FQNNGV. The germline V and J ends were trimmed by 4 bases and 5 bases, with 17 bases remaining between them. The CDR3 has 15 residues. CDR3 sequence (DNA): TGTGCCAGCAGCTGGCGGGCGCCTGAGATTTATGGCTACACCTTC. Protein sequence: CASSWRAPEIYGYTF.

The chain's CDR3 is CASRFDSNSYEQYF. CDR3 nucleotides: TGTGCCAGCAGATTTGACAGCAACTCCTACGAGCAGTACTTC. This rearrangement joins TRBV7-9 to TRBJ2-7, with D tentatively TRBD1 (5 bases). Germline V CDR1 and CDR2: SEHNR, FQNEAQ (reference sequence). Trimming cost V 6 bases and J 0 bases, with 12 bases left between them. This CDR3 contains 14 residues.

The chain uses TRBV21-1 and TRBJ2-5; the D segment call TRBD1 is taken from the table without a DNA check. TRBV21-1 is termed a pseudogene. The CDR3 spans 16 residues. CDR3 in amino acids: CASSLEEGTYKETQYF. CDR3 in DNA: TGTGCCAGCAGTTTAGAGGAGGGGACATATAAAGAGACCCAGTACTTC.

CDR3 region: CASSQATYEQYV. CDR3 DNA: TGTGCCAGCAGCCAAGCGACCTACGAGCAGTACGTC. The chain couples TRBV6-2 or TRBV6-3 to TRBJ2-7, with unresolved D. CDR3 length equals 12 residues. V was shortened by 6 bases and J by 2 bases, with 8 bases between the two germline ends. Germline CDR1 and CDR2: MNHEY and SVGEGT.

Here the CDR3 DNA reads TGCACCAGCAGCCAAGAACAGAGGAGCACCTACGAGCAGTACTTC. Its protein is CTSSQEQRSTYEQYF. The V call is TRBV1, the J call TRBJ2-7. TRBV1 is assigned pseudogene status. The CDR3 sequence is 15 residues long.

V and J are TRBV7-9 and TRBJ2-5; no reliable D call. The CDR3 totals 15 residues. The germline CDR1 and CDR2 sequences are SEHNR and FQNEAQ (reference sequence). Trimming pared 2 bases from V and 5 bases from J, leaving 15 bases between. The CDR3 DNA is TGTGCCAGCAGCTTATCGCCCGGCGTGGGGGAGACCCAGTACTTC. Its translation is CASSLSPGVGETQYF.

A note on this clonotype: Germline is not matched at one junction end, which may reflect a read error. This rearrangement joins TRBV6-5 to TRBJ1-2, with no clear D. Germline lookup yields CDR1 MNHEY and CDR2 SVGAGI. There are 10 residues in the CDR3. The CDR3 sequence is CASSYSVWDF. The CDR3 DNA reads TGTGCCAGCAGTTACTCGGTCTGGGACTTC.